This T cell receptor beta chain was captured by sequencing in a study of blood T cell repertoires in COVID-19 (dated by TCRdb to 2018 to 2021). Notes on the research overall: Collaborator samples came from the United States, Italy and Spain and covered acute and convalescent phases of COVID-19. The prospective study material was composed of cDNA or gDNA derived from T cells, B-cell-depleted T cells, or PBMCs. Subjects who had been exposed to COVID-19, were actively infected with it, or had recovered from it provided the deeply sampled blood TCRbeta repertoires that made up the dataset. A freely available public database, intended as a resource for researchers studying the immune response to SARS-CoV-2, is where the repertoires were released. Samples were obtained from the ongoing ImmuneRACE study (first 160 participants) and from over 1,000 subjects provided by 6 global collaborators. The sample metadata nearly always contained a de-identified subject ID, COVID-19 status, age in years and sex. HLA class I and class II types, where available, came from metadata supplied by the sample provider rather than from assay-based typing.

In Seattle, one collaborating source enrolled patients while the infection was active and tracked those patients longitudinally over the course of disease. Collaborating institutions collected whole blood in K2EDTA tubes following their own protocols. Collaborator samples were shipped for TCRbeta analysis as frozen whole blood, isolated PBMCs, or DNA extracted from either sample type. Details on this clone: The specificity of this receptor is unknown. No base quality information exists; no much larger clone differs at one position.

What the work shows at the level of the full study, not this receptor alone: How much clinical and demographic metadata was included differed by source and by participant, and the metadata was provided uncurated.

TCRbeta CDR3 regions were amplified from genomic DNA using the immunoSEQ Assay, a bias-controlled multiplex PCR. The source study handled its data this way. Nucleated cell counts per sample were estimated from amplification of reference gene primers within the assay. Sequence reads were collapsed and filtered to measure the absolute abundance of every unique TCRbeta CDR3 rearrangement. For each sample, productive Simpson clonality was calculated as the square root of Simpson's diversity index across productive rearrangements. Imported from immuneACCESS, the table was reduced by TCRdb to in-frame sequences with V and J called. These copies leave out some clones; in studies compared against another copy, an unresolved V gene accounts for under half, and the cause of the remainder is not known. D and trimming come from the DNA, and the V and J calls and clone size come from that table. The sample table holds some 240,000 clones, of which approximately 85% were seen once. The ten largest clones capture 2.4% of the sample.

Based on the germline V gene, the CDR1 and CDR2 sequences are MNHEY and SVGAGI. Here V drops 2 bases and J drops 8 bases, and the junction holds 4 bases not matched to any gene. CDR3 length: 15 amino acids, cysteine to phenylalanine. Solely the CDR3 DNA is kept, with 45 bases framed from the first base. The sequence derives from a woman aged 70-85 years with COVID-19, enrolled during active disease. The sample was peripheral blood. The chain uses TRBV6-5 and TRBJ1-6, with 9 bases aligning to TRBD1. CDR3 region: CASSYGGTGYSPLHF. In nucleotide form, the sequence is TGTGCCAGCAGTTACGGGGGGACAGGGTATTCACCCCTCCACTTT.